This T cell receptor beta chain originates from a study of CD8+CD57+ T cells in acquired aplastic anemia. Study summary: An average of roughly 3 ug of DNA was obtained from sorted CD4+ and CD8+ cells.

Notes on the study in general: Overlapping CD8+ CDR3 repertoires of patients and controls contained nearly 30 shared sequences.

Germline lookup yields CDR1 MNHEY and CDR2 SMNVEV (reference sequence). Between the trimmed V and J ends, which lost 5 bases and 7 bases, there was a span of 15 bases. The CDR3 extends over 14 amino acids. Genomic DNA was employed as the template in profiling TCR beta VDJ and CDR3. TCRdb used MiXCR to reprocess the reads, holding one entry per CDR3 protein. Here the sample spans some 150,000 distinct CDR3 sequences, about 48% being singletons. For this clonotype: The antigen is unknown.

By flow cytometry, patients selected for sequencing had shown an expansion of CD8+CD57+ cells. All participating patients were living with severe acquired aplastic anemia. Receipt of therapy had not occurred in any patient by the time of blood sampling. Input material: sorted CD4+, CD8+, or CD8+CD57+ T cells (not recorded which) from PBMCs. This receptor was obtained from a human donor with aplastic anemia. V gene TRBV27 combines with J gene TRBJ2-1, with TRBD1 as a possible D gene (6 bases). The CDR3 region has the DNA TGTGCCAGCAGTCCTCTGGGGGCGCAAAATGAGCAGTTCTTC. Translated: CASSPLGAQNEQFF.